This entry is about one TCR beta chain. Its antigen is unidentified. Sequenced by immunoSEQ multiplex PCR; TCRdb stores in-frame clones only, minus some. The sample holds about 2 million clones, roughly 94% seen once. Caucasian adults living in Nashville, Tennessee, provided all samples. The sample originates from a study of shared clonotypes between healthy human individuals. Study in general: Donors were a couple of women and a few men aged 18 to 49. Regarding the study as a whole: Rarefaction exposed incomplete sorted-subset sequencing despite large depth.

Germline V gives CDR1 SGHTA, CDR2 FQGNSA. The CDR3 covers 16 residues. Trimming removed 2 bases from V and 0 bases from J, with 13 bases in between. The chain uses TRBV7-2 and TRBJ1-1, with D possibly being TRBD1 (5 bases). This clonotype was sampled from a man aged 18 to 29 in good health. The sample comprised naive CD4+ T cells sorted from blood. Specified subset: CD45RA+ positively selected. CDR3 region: CASSLRGRAMNTEAFF. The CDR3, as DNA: TGTGCCAGCAGCTTAAGGGGCAGAGCCATGAACACTGAAGCTTTCTTT.